The 12 T cell receptor beta chains given below trace back to one sample, sequenced in a study of shared clonotypes between healthy human individuals. CD8 cells classed as naive were CD45RO-negative and positively selected for CCR7, excluding terminally differentiated effector memory CD45RA+ cells. The table came from immunoSEQ multiplex PCR; TCRdb's copy has only in-frame clones and leaves some out. The sample carries over 2 million clones, around 96% recorded once. Sequenced input: naive CD8+ T cells sorted from blood. Receptor source: a man aged 18 to 30 in good health.

The chain has TRBV18 and TRBJ2-5; D possibly corresponds to TRBD1 (5 bases). The V and J ends lost 0 bases and 5 bases respectively, with 16 bases between them. Germline values: CDR1 KGHSH, CDR2 LQKENI. The CDR3 extends over 16 amino acids. CDR3: CASSPPGQGFWETQYF. Here the CDR3 DNA reads TGTGCCAGCTCACCACCTGGCCAGGGCTTCTGGGAGACCCAGTACTTC.

This clone was counted once. The chain couples TRBV10-2 to TRBJ2-5; 8 positions match TRBD2. Germline CDR1 is WSHSY and CDR2 is SAAADI. The V and J ends lost 4 bases and 4 bases, in that order; junction bases with no gene match: 8. CDR3 length: 15 amino acids. The CDR3 reads CASSGTTSEGETQYF. The DNA for the CDR3 is TGCGCCAGCAGTGGGACGACTAGCGAGGGAGAGACCCAGTACTTC.

The chain couples TRBV9 to TRBJ2-5; possibly TRBD2 for D (5 bases). There are 12 residues in the CDR3. The V gene's germline CDR1 is SGDLS and CDR2 YYNGEE. V was cut by 3 bases and J by 5 bases, with 8 bases left in between. The CDR3 here is CASSASGETQYF. The CDR3, as DNA: TGTGCCAGCAGCGCCTCGGGGGAGACCCAGTACTTC.

This chain uses TRBV11-2 with TRBJ2-5; D is perhaps TRBD2 (7 bases). Between the trimmed V and J ends, which lost 8 bases and 4 bases, there was a span of 17 bases. This CDR3 has 14 amino acids. Germline CDR1 and CDR2: SGHAT and FQNNGV. The DNA for the CDR3 is TGTGCCAGCCGGGGGGCGGGAGAGGCAGAGACCCAGTACTTC. This gives the protein CASRGAGEAETQYF.

This CDR3 is CASSVTGEISYEQYF. The CDR3 DNA is TGTGCCAGCAGCGTGACAGGGGAGATCTCCTACGAGCAGTACTTC. The chain combines TRBV11-2 with TRBJ2-7; 8 bases are shared with TRBD1. CDR1 is SGHAT, CDR2 FQNNGV, per germline. This CDR3 has 15 amino acids. The V and J ends lost 5 bases and 0 bases, in that order; junction bases with no gene match: 6.

The chain carries TRBV5-1 and TRBJ2-7, with 8 positions matching TRBD1. The germline V gene has CDR1 SGHRS and CDR2 YFSETQ. The trim removed 1 base at V and 6 bases at J, leaving 3 bases unmatched. CDR3 length: 13 amino acids. CDR3 residues: CASSLPGGAEQYF. The CDR3 DNA follows: TGCGCCAGCAGCTTGCCAGGGGGCGCCGAGCAGTACTTC.

The chain has TRBV5-1 and TRBJ1-4; no definite D call. The CDR3 is 12 residues long. The germline CDR1 and CDR2 sequences are SGHRS and YFSETQ. V was shortened by 7 bases and J by 8 bases, with 12 bases between the two germline ends. CDR3 protein: CASGDVGEKLFF. CDR3 coding DNA: TGCGCCAGCGGCGACGTCGGGGAAAAACTGTTTTTT.

The chain uses TRBV7-6 and TRBJ2-1, with TRBD2 as a possible D gene (5 bases). Germline assignment: CDR1 SGHVS and CDR2 FNYEAQ. CDR3 size: 15 residues. Between the trimmed V and J ends, which lost 1 base and 8 bases, there was a span of 15 bases. The CDR3 sequence: CASSLGLSARDEQFF. CDR3 DNA sequence: TGTGCCAGCAGCTTAGGGCTATCCGCGAGGGATGAGCAGTTCTTC.

This sequence joins TRBV28 and TRBJ2-3, with a weak D call TRBD1 (5 bases). Germline V CDR1 and CDR2: MDHEN, SYDVKM. The CDR3 covers 14 residues. Trimming shortened V by 5 bases and J by 0 bases, and 9 bases separated the two germline ends. Here the CDR3 DNA reads TGTGCCAGCAGTGTGACAGAGAGCACAGATACGCAGTATTTT. This codes for CASSVTESTDTQYF.

Comments on this clone: Other DNA sequences in this specimen translate into the identical CDR3. The rearrangement uses TRBV27 and TRBJ1-1; no firm D call. V lost 3 bases to trimming and J lost 4 bases, with 9 bases between them. There are 13 residues in the CDR3. Germline V gene lookup returns CDR1 MNHEY and CDR2 SMNVEV (reference sequence). The chain's CDR3 is CASSLSGPTEAFF. The CDR3 DNA follows: TGTGCCAGCAGTTTGTCCGGGCCCACTGAAGCTTTCTTT.

The V gene is TRBV11-2, the J gene TRBJ2-4; unclear D gene. The germline V gene has CDR1 SGHAT and CDR2 FQNNGV. The CDR3 contains 13 residues. V lost 0 bases, J lost 13 bases, and 13 bases lay in between. CDR3 region: CASSLEVGSVQYF. In DNA form, the CDR3 reads TGTGCCAGCAGCTTAGAAGTCGGGTCGGTACAGTACTTC. Supplemented by reference TRBV11-2 and TRBJ2-4, the full variable domain reads EAGVAQSPRYKIIEKRQSVAFWCNPISGHATLYWYQQILGQGPKLLIQFQNNGVVDDSQLPKDRFSAERLKGVDSTLKIQPAKLEDSAVYLCASSLEVGSVQYFGAGTRLSVL.

The V gene is TRBV5-6, the J gene TRBJ2-7; 10 nucleotides align to TRBD1. This CDR3 is 14 amino acids long. V was pared by 0 bases and J by 6 bases, with 3 bases of the junction left unmatched. CDR1 is SGHDT, CDR2 YYEEEE, per germline. The CDR3, as DNA: TGTGCCAGCAGCTTGGGACAGGGGGCGCCCGAGCAGTACTTC. The encoded protein is CASSLGQGAPEQYF.